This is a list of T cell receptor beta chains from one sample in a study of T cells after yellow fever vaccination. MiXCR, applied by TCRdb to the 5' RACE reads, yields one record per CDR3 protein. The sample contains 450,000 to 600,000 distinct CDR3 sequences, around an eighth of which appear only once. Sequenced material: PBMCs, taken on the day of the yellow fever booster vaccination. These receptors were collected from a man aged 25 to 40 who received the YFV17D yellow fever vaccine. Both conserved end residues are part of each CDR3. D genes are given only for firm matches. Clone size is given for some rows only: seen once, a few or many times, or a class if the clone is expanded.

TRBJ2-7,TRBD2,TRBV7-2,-,TGTGCCAGCAGCTTCTCTAGCGGGTACTACGAGCAGTACTTC,CASSFSSGYYEQYF
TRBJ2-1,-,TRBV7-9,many,TGTGCCAGCAGCCCGCGGGCTAATGAGCAGTTCTTC,CASSPRANEQFF
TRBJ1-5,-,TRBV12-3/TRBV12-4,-,TGTGCCAGCAGTTTAGACGTTGGTTTACGGGGTCAGCCCCAGCATTTT,CASSLDVGLRGQPQHF
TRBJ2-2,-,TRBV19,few,TGTGCCAGTAGACGAGAGGGGAACACCGGGGAGCTGTTTTTT,CASRREGNTGELFF
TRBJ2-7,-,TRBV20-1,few,TGCAGTGCTTCTGGACGGTCGGCCTACGAGCAGTACTTC,CSASGRSAYEQYF
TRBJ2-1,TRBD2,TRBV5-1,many,TGTGCCAGCAGCTTAGGGACTACCTACAATGAGCAGTTCTTC,CASSLGTTYNEQFF
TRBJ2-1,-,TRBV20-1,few,TGCAGTGCTAGAGACTACCGCTCCTACAATGAGCAGTTCTTC,CSARDYRSYNEQFF
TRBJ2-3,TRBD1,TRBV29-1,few,TGCAGCGGCAAGGACAGGGTAAAAGATACGCAGTATTTT,CSGKDRVKDTQYF
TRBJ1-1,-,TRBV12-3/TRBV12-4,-,TGTGCCAGCAGTTTTTTGAAGGTCGAAGCTTTCTTT,CASSFLKVEAFF
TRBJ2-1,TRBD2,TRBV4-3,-,TGCGCCAGCAGCCAGGACTCCAGCGGGGGTGAGCAGTTCTTC,CASSQDSSGGEQFF
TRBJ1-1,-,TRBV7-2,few,TGTGCCAGCAGCTACCTCGAGGGCCTTAACACTGAAGCTTTCTTT,CASSYLEGLNTEAFF
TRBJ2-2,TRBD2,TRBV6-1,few,TGTGCCAGCAGTGAATCATTGGCGGGAGCCGGGGAGCTGTTTTTT,CASSESLAGAGELFF
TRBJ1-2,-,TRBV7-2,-,TGTGCCAGCAGCTTAGCTCGGACAGTCGCTCCTGGGAACTATGGCTACACCTTC,CASSLARTVAPGNYGYTF
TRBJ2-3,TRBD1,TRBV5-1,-,TGCGCCAGCAGCGGACCGGGACAGGGTAGCGATACGCAGTATTTT,CASSGPGQGSDTQYF
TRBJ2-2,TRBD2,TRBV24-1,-,TGTGCCACCAGCTCTAGCGGGGAGAAATGGGAGCTGTTTTTT,CATSSSGEKWELFF
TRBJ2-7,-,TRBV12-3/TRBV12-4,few,TGTGCCAGCTCAACTACAGGGCCAGGATCTTACGAGCAGTACTTC,CASSTTGPGSYEQYF
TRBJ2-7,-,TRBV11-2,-,TGTGCCAGCAGCTTCAAGCCGTACGAGCAGTACTTC,CASSFKPYEQYF
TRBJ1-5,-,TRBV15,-,TGTGCCACCAGCCTCAAAACGGACCAGCCCCAGCATTTT,CATSLKTDQPQHF
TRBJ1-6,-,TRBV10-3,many,TGTGCCATCAAACAGGATAATTCACCCCTCCACTTT,CAIKQDNSPLHF
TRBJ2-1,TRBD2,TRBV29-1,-,TGCAGCGTTGGGGCTAGCGGGAGGGTTGAGCAGTTCTTC,CSVGASGRVEQFF
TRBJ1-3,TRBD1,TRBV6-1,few,TGTGCCAGCAGCGTGACAGGGGTCCCCTCTGGAAACACCATATATTTT,CASSVTGVPSGNTIYF
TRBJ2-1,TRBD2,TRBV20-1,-,TGCAGTGCTGGGGGAGGGTCCGCAGAAAGCTACAATGAGCAGTTCTTC,CSAGGGSAESYNEQFF
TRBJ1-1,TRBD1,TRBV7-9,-,TGTGCCAGCAGCACTAGGGACAGGCCCGTTGAAGCTTTCTTT,CASSTRDRPVEAFF
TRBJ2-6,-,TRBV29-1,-,TGCAGCGTAGGGGTCGGGGGGGCCAACGTCCTGACTTTC,CSVGVGGANVLTF
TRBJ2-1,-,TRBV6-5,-,TGTGCCAAACAGTTGGGTGACAGGCTTGCTAGCGAGAGGGGCAATGAGCAGTTCTTC,CAKQLGDRLASERGNEQFF
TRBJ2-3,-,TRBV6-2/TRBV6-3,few,TGTGCCAGCAGTCGGGAAGGAAGCACAGATACGCAGTATTTT,CASSREGSTDTQYF
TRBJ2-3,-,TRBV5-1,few,TGCGCCAGCAGCTTACGGACAGCCACAGATACGCAGTATTTT,CASSLRTATDTQYF
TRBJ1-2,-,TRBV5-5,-,TGTGCCAGCAGCTTGGTCAGATACTATGGCTACACCTTC,CASSLVRYYGYTF
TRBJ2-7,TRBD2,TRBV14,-,TGTGCCAGCAGCCAAGTAAGCGGGAGCGGTTTCTACGAGCAGTACTTC,CASSQVSGSGFYEQYF
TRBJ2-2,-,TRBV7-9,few,TGTGCCAGCAGCCAAAGGACAGCCACGAACACCGGGGAGCTGTTTTTT,CASSQRTATNTGELFF
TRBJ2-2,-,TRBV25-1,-,TGTGCCAGCAGCGAGTCGCCTTATGTGTGGGCCAGTGAAAACACCGGGGAGCTGTTTTTT,CASSESPYVWASENTGELFF
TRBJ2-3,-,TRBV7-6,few,TGTGCCAGCAGCTTAGTGGCAGAAGGGCCACTCACAGATACGCAGTATTTT,CASSLVAEGPLTDTQYF
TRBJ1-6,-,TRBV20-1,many,TGCAGTGCTTCCGAATGGGGTGGTAATTCACCCCTCCACTTT,CSASEWGGNSPLHF
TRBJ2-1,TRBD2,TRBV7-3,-,TGTGCCAGCAGCTTAGCGGGAGGGGTCTACAATGAGCAGTTCTTC,CASSLAGGVYNEQFF
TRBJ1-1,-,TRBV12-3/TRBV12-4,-,TGTGCCAGCAGTTTTGAGGGGTTGGGCACTGAAGCTTTCTTT,CASSFEGLGTEAFF
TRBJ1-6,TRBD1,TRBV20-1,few,TGCAGTGCTAGAGCCAGGGGGGGGCGTAATTCACCCCTCCACTTT,CSARARGGRNSPLHF
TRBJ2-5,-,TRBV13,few,TGTGCCAGCGAGCTAGAATCTTCCTACTTC,CASELESSYF
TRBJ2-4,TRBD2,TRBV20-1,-,TGCAGTGCTCTACTAGCGACCGACCTTCTAGCCAAAAACATTCAGTACTTC,CSALLATDLLAKNIQYF
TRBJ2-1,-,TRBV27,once,TGTGCCAGCACCCGGGCGGGCCGCTACAATGAGCAGTTCTTC,CASTRAGRYNEQFF
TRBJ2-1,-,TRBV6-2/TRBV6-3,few,TGTGCCAGCACTCATCTCAACGGGGATGAGCAGTTCTTC,CASTHLNGDEQFF
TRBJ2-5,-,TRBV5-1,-,TGCGCCAGCAGCTTGGCTGGGGGTTCCCAAGAGACCCAGTACTTC,CASSLAGGSQETQYF
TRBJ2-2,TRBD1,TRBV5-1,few,TGCGCCAGCAGCTGGAGACCCGCCGGGACAGAGAACACCGGGGAGCTGTTTTTT,CASSWRPAGTENTGELFF
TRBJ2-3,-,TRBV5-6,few,TGTGCCAGCAGCTTTTTAGCCGGAGGAGATACGCAGTATTTT,CASSFLAGGDTQYF
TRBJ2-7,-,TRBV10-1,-,TGCGCCAGCATCCTGAATTCGACAGGAATTTCCTACGAGCAGTACTTC,CASILNSTGISYEQYF
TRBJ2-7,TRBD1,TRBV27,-,TGTGCCAGCAGGGACAGGGGTCTCTCCTCCTACGAGCAGTACTTC,CASRDRGLSSYEQYF
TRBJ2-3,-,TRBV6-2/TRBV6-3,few,TGTGCCAGCAGTTACTCCAGGCGGATCACAGATACGCAGTATTTT,CASSYSRRITDTQYF
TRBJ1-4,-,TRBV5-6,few,TGTGCCAGCAGCCTCTGGACAGCAACTAATGAAAAACTGTTTTTT,CASSLWTATNEKLFF